This T cell receptor (beta chain) was documented in a study of control samples from healthy donors and cancer patients. The assay was immunoSEQ multiplex PCR, and TCRdb's table has in-frame clones only and misses some. The repertoire consists of roughly 80,000 clones, with about nine tenths occurring once and the leading ten covering 4.5% to 7%. The CDR3 runs to 16 residues. The germline V gene has CDR1 KGHSH and CDR2 LQKENI. V was clipped by 2 bases and J by 1 base; unmatched bases: 5. The sequencing input was blood. This rearrangement joins TRBV18 to TRBJ1-1, with TRBD1 matching over 9 bases. This TCR was recovered from a man aged 50 to 59 in good health. The CDR3 DNA reads as TGTGCCAGCTCACCAGGGACAGGGTTAGGGAACACTGAAGCTTTCTTT. Translation: CASSPGTGLGNTEAFF.